These 5 T cell receptor beta chains share one sample of origin, sequenced in a study of blood T cell repertoires in COVID-19. The protocol was immunoSEQ multiplex PCR, while the TCRdb copy is restricted to in-frame clones and leaves out a portion. The sample holds under 200,000 clones, roughly 82% seen once. The sample was PBMCs or T cells enriched from blood (not recorded which). These receptors were collected from a woman in her fifties or sixties with acute COVID-19.

This chain uses TRBV5-6 with TRBJ2-5, with D perhaps matching TRBD2 (5 bases). Trimming pared 4 bases from V and 7 bases from J, leaving 14 bases between. CDR1 is SGHDT and CDR2 is YYEEEE in the germline V gene. This CDR3 has 13 amino acids. The CDR3 region is CASSPRVQRTQYF. CDR3 in DNA: TGTGCCAGCAGCCCGCGGGTCCAAAGGACCCAGTACTTC. Filled out from reference TRBV5-6 and TRBJ2-5, the complete variable domain reads DAGVTQSPTHLIKTRGQQVTLRCSPKSGHDTVSWYQQALGQGPQFIFQYYEEEERQRGNFPDRFSGHQFPNYSSELNVNALLLGDSALYLCASSPRVQRTQYFGPGTRLLVL.

The V and J genes are TRBV7-2 and TRBJ2-2; no clear D gene. V lost 5 bases, J lost 5 bases, and 6 bases lay in between. The CDR3 has 12 amino acids. Germline V CDR1 and CDR2: SGHTA, FQGNSA. CDR3 sequence (DNA): TGTGCCAGCAGCCTGGAGACCGGGGAGCTGTTTTTT. Translated: CASSLETGELFF.

This chain joins TRBV4-3 and TRBJ1-4; D is possibly TRBD1 (5 bases). Trimming pared 4 bases from V and 6 bases from J, leaving 15 bases between. This CDR3 has 15 amino acids. CDR1 is LGHNA and CDR2 is YSLEER in the germline V gene. The CDR3 spells CASSPIQIGDEKLFF. CDR3 coding DNA: TGCGCCAGCAGCCCCATACAGATAGGGGATGAAAAACTGTTTTTT.

The rearrangement uses TRBV6-5 and TRBJ1-1; 7 bases are a match to TRBD1. The CDR3 spans 15 residues. The V and J ends lost 6 bases and 3 bases, in that order; junction bases with no gene match: 10. Per the germline V gene, CDR1 is MNHEY and CDR2 is SVGAGI. CDR3 coding DNA: TGTGCCAGCAGGGAGAACAGGGGAGAGGACACTGAAGCTTTCTTT. It translates to CASRENRGEDTEAFF.

The CDR3 nucleotides read TGTGCCAGCAGCGCAGGACTAGCGGGAGGCCAGGGTGAGCAGTTCTTC. Translation gives CASSAGLAGGQGEQFF. The chain combines TRBV9 with TRBJ2-1; 14 bases match TRBD2. V trimming: 3 bases; J trimming: 9 bases; junction bases outside the gene matches: 8. Germline CDR1 and CDR2: SGDLS and YYNGEE. The CDR3 runs 16 residues. The full variable domain, its missing parts supplied by reference TRBV9 and TRBJ2-1, is DSGVTQTPKHLITATGQRVTLRCSPRSGDLSVYWYQQSLDQGLQFLIQYYNGEERAKGNILERFSAQQFPDLHSELNLSSLELGDSALYFCASSAGLAGGQGEQFFGPGTRLTVL.